The 24 T cell receptor beta chains listed next were all sequenced from one sample in a study of blood T cell repertoires in COVID-19. The repertoire was sequenced with immunoSEQ multiplex PCR; TCRdb's copy has only in-frame clones and lacks some. This sample carries under 200,000 clones, approximately 80% of them seen once, and the ten largest clones take about 14%. The material sequenced was peripheral blood. These receptors came from an older woman with COVID-19, enrolled during active disease.

On this clone itself: This CDR3 is also generated by other DNA sequences in the sample. The J gene is TRBJ2-7, the V gene TRBV28; a weak D match, TRBD1 (6 bases). The CDR3 spans 12 residues. CDR1 and CDR2 from the germline V gene are MDHEN and SYDVKM. V dropped 6 bases and J dropped 4 bases, with 10 bases sitting between them. Written as DNA, the CDR3 is TGTGCCAGCAGCCCGGACAGTTACGAGCAGTACGTC. Translation gives CASSPDSYEQYV.

This chain links TRBV27 with TRBJ2-4, with a possible D match to TRBD1 (7 bases). Germline V gives CDR1 MNHEY, CDR2 SMNVEV (reference sequence). Trimming took 3 bases from V and 9 from J, leaving 15 bases between them. CDR3 length: 14 amino acids. The chain's CDR3 is CASSFGGGESIQYF. The CDR3 nucleotides read TGTGCCAGCAGTTTCGGAGGGGGCGAATCCATTCAGTACTTC.

This clone was observed a single time. The DNA of the CDR3 is TGTGCCAGCAGTTCTCCGGGACAGGGAGCCTACGAGCAGTACGTC. Its protein is CASSSPGQGAYEQYV. The rearrangement links TRBV28 to TRBJ2-7, with 9 bases fitting TRBD1. V shed 4 bases, J shed 2 bases, and the junction held 6 bases outside the gene matches. The CDR3 sequence is 15 residues long. Per germline, CDR1 MDHEN and CDR2 SYDVKM.

This rearrangement joins TRBV21-1 to TRBJ1-1. TRBV21-1 is a recognized pseudogene. The CDR3 runs to 17 residues. CDR3 DNA: TGTGCCAGCAGCAAAGAGCCCCAGAGAGGCGTCAACACTGAAGCTTTCTTT. This sequence encodes CASSKEPQRGVNTEAFF.

The rearrangement joins TRBV6-5 to TRBJ2-5, with TRBD2 identical over 10 bases. The CDR3 runs to 15 residues. CDR1 and CDR2 from the germline V gene are MNHEY and SVGAGI. J gave up 2 bases and V 6 bases, and 6 bases lay outside the gene matches. The CDR3 spells CASRLLAGSQETQYF. In DNA, the CDR3 is TGTGCCAGCAGGCTACTAGCGGGGAGTCAAGAGACCCAGTACTTC.

The J gene is TRBJ2-3, the V gene TRBV5-1; 9 bases fit TRBD2. V was clipped by 0 bases and J by 7 bases; unmatched bases: 6. CDR3 size: 15 residues. Germline CDR1 and CDR2: SGHRS and YFSETQ. For the CDR3, the DNA is TGCGCCAGCAGCTTGGTAGCTAGCGGGACGAATACGCAGTATTTT. This translates into CASSLVASGTNTQYF.

This chain's CDR3 is CASRTTGTNYGYTF. The CDR3 DNA is TGTGCCAGCAGAACGACAGGGACTAACTATGGCTACACCTTC. This sequence joins TRBV6-5 and TRBJ1-2, with 7 bases that match TRBD1. CDR1 is MNHEY and CDR2 is SVGAGI in the germline V gene. The CDR3 runs 14 residues. Trimming removed 6 bases from V and 0 bases from J; junction bases left unmatched: 4.

The chain uses TRBV7-2 and TRBJ1-3; D is undetermined. This CDR3 spans 15 amino acids. The V gene's germline CDR1 is SGHTA and CDR2 FQGNSA. Trimming took 6 bases from V and 0 from J, leaving 12 bases between them. The CDR3 DNA sequence: TGTGCCAGCAGTTTCGACATTTACTCTGGAAACACCATATATTTT. Amino acids: CASSFDIYSGNTIYF.

This chain joins TRBV12-5 and TRBJ1-1; D ambiguous. CDR1 is LGHNT, CDR2 FRNRAP, per germline. The CDR3 is made up of 14 amino acids. Trimming cost V 5 bases and J 1 base, with 11 bases left between them. CDR3: CASGPTTRNTEAFF. For the CDR3, the DNA is TGTGCTAGTGGTCCAACGACACGGAACACTGAAGCTTTCTTT.

The rearrangement uses TRBV6-6 and TRBJ1-6; D remains unclear. The germline V gene has CDR1 MNHNY and CDR2 SVGAGI (reference sequence). V lost 7 bases, J lost 7 bases, and 8 bases lay in between. The CDR3 is made up of 12 amino acids. Written as DNA, the CDR3 is TGTGCCAGCACCGAGGGCAATTCACCCCTCCACTTT. Protein: CASTEGNSPLHF.

The gene calls are TRBV4-1 and TRBJ2-1; unclear D gene. The CDR3 extends over 15 amino acids. V was trimmed by 1 base and J by 7 bases, leaving 14 bases between them. The germline gives CDR1 MGHRA, CDR2 YSYEKL. CDR3 sequence (DNA): TGCGCCAGCAGCCAAGTGGTCCCGCTGAGGAATGAGCAGTTCTTC. This codes for CASSQVVPLRNEQFF.

This chain links TRBV5-6 with TRBJ2-7; weak D call: TRBD2 (5 bases). The germline V gene encodes CDR1 SGHDT and CDR2 YYEEEE. Trimming left V 1 base short and J 3 bases short, with 11 bases between. The CDR3 has 14 residues. The CDR3 DNA is TGTGCCAGCAGCTTGATGGGAGACTACTACGAGCAGTACTTC. Encoded protein: CASSLMGDYYEQYF.

The J gene is TRBJ2-1, the V gene TRBV11-2, with 12 bases fitting TRBD2. Losses at the gene ends were 0 bases for V and 8 bases for J; bases not matched to a gene: 11. The CDR3 has 18 residues. Germline V gene lookup returns CDR1 SGHAT and CDR2 FQNNGV. The CDR3 protein is CASSLEILAGGPGDEQFF. The CDR3 region has the DNA TGTGCCAGCAGCTTAGAAATTCTAGCGGGAGGGCCCGGGGATGAGCAGTTCTTC.

This clone was recorded only once. The gene calls are TRBV5-1 and TRBJ2-5, with a possible D match to TRBD2 (5 bases). Trimming took off 5 bases at V and 0 bases at J, with 17 bases between the two ends. CDR3 size: 16 residues. Germline V gives CDR1 SGHRS, CDR2 YFSETQ. Here the CDR3 DNA reads TGCGCCAGCAGTTTTTACCTTGGGGAGTACCAAGAGACCCAGTACTTC. Translating gives CASSFYLGEYQETQYF.

This chain links TRBV5-1 with TRBJ2-1; D ambiguous. This CDR3 has 13 amino acids. Germline V gene lookup returns CDR1 SGHRS and CDR2 YFSETQ. Trimming pared 4 bases from V and 2 bases from J, leaving 7 bases between. The CDR3 sequence is CASSPVAYNEQFF. In DNA form, the CDR3 reads TGCGCCAGCAGCCCGGTCGCCTACAATGAGCAGTTCTTC.

The V and J genes are TRBV19 and TRBJ1-4, with D unresolved. V was shortened by 0 bases and J by 6 bases, with 8 bases between the two germline ends. Germline values: CDR1 LNHDA, CDR2 SQIVND (reference sequence). The CDR3 runs to 14 residues. CDR3 DNA sequence: TGTGCCAGTAGTATAGAATCTACTCATGAAAAACTGTTTTTT. It translates to CASSIESTHEKLFF.

There are a few counts of this clone. The V gene is TRBV7-2, the J gene TRBJ1-4, with TRBD1 identical over 7 bases. With V trimmed by 6 bases and J by 9 bases, 7 bases remained unmatched. This CDR3 region has 13 residues. Germline CDR1 SGHTA, CDR2 FQGNSA. CDR3 coding DNA: TGTGCCAGCAGTTTGGACAGGCAGAAAAAACTGTTTTTT. It codes for CASSLDRQKKLFF.

This chain uses TRBV11-2 with TRBJ2-2; 14 nucleotides match TRBD2. V dropped 4 bases and J dropped 4; count of bases not matched to a gene: 2. CDR1 SGHAT and CDR2 FQNNGV come from the germline V gene. The CDR3 consists of 16 residues. The CDR3: CASSSGLAGGTGELFF. In DNA form, the CDR3 reads TGTGCCAGCAGCTCCGGACTAGCGGGGGGCACCGGGGAGCTGTTTTTT.

V usage is TRBV18 and J usage is TRBJ2-7; D unresolved. V lost 3 bases, J lost 0 bases, and 3 bases lay in between. Per the germline V gene, CDR1 is KGHSH and CDR2 is LQKENI. The CDR3 is 12 amino acids. The CDR3 DNA reads as TGTGCCAGCTCACCCGGCTCCTACGAGCAGTACTTC. It yields the protein CASSPGSYEQYF.

CDR3 nucleotides: TGTGCCAGCAGCCAGGGGTTGGCAAGTGAAAAACTGTTTTTT. Protein: CASSQGLASEKLFF. The genes are TRBV28 and TRBJ1-4; TRBD1 might be the D (6 bases). Germline CDR1 MDHEN, CDR2 SYDVKM. The CDR3 has 14 residues. Between the trimmed V and J ends, which lost 6 bases and 7 bases, there was a span of 15 bases.

This clone has a single count. V gene TRBV7-6 combines with J gene TRBJ1-6; D ambiguous. The V end was cut by 5 bases, the J end by 7 bases, with 6 bases between. The germline CDR1 and CDR2 sequences are SGHVS and FNYEAQ. This CDR3 has 12 residues. The CDR3 sequence: CASSHTNSPLHF. DNA of the CDR3: TGTGCCAGCAGCCACACAAATTCACCCCTCCACTTT. Complete variable domain (other parts from reference TRBV7-6 and TRBJ1-6): GAGVSQSPRYKVTKRGQDVALRCDPISGHVSLYWYRQALGQGPEFLTYFNYEAQQDKSGLPNDRFSAERPEGSISTLTIQRTEQRDSAMYRCASSHTNSPLHFGNGTRLTVT.

J is TRBJ2-3 and V is TRBV28; possible D gene TRBD2, 6 bases. CDR1 is MDHEN, CDR2 SYDVKM, per germline. The CDR3 covers 16 residues. V lost 3 bases, J lost 0 bases, and 13 bases lay in between. The DNA for the CDR3 is TGTGCCAGCAGTTTGGTCGGGGGTAGAAGCACAGATACGCAGTATTTT. Translated: CASSLVGGRSTDTQYF.

The gene calls are TRBV9 and TRBJ2-1, with 7 nucleotides matching TRBD2. Trimming took 0 bases from V and 1 from J; bases not matched to a gene: 10. Germline CDR1 and CDR2: SGDLS and YYNGEE. This CDR3 has 18 residues. The CDR3, as DNA: TGTGCCAGCAGCGTAGCTGACGGGGGGTTGGGGTCCTACAATGAGCAGTTCTTC. Translation: CASSVADGGLGSYNEQFF.

V and J are TRBV6-5 and TRBJ1-5; TRBD1 matches 7 bases. The CDR3 loop spans 15 amino acids. V was pared by 0 bases and J by 7 bases, with 6 bases of the junction left unmatched. Germline values: CDR1 MNHEY, CDR2 SVGAGI. This chain's CDR3 is CASSYSTGVGQPQHF. The DNA for the CDR3 is TGTGCCAGCAGTTACTCTACAGGGGTAGGACAGCCCCAGCATTTT.